This is a list of T cell receptor beta chains from one sample in a study of blood T cell repertoires in COVID-19. Using immunoSEQ multiplex PCR, the repertoire was profiled, and TCRdb retains in-frame clones only, with some absent. The top ten clones hold approximately 2% of a sample with 250,000 to 300,000 clones, roughly nine tenths of them seen once. Sequenced sample: peripheral blood. These receptors were obtained from a woman in her twenties or thirties with COVID-19, enrolled during active disease. Each CDR3 is given with its conserved first and last residue. The D gene is left open where the match is weak. Only part of the rows carry a size: once, few, many, or a class if the clone is expanded.

TRBJ2-3,TRBV11-2,-,-,CASSPGDTQYF,TGTGCCAGCAGCCCGGGGGATACGCAGTATTTT
TRBJ1-6,TRBV23-1,-,TRBD1,CASSQLGTGSTNSPLHF,TGCGCCAGCAGTCAATTAGGGACAGGGTCTACTAATTCACCCCTCCACTTT
TRBJ1-4,TRBV10-2,-,-,CASSPRAGKGTNEKLFF,TGCGCCAGCAGTCCTCGGGCAGGGAAAGGAACTAATGAAAAACTGTTTTTT
TRBJ1-2,TRBV29-1,-,TRBD1,CSVWTGYGYTF,TGCAGCGTCTGGACAGGCTATGGCTACACCTTC
TRBJ1-4,TRBV5-1,-,TRBD1,CASSAGQAVGEKLFF,TGCGCCAGCAGCGCCGGACAGGCTGTAGGCGAAAAACTGTTTTTT
TRBJ1-5,TRBV7-8,-,-,CASSLEDTDQPQHF,TGTGCCAGCAGCTTAGAGGACACCGATCAGCCCCAGCATTTT
TRBJ2-5,TRBV20-1,few,-,CSARYQETQYF,TGCAGTGCTCGGTACCAAGAGACCCAGTACTTC
TRBJ2-6,TRBV2,-,-,CASRQGTGANVLTF,TGTGCCAGCAGACAGGGAACTGGGGCCAACGTCCTGACTTTC
TRBJ2-1,TRBV5-5,-,-,CASSLKIAESNEQFF,TGTGCCAGCAGCTTAAAGATAGCGGAGTCAAATGAGCAGTTCTTC
TRBJ1-5,TRBV28,-,TRBD1,CASSFIDRDNQPQHF,TGTGCCAGCAGTTTCATTGACAGGGACAATCAGCCCCAGCATTTT
TRBJ1-6,TRBV27,-,-,CASSLYSGSNSPLHF,TGTGCCAGCAGTTTATACTCCGGTAGTAATTCGCCCCTCCACTTT
TRBJ1-1,TRBV7-9,-,-,CASSSGGAAEAFF,TGTGCCAGCAGCTCAGGCGGGGCGGCTGAAGCTTTCTTT
TRBJ2-2,TRBV2,-,-,CASSEVGGIVGELFF,TGTGCCAGCAGTGAGGTCGGAGGTATAGTCGGGGAGCTGTTTTTT
TRBJ2-7,TRBV2,once,-,CASSEPHPTGVYEQYF,TGTGCCAGCAGCGAGCCTCACCCTACCGGGGTCTACGAGCAGTACTTC
TRBJ1-2,TRBV6-5,-,-,CASSYGENYGYTF,TGTGCCAGCAGTTACGGAGAAAACTATGGCTACACCTTC
TRBJ2-1,TRBV19,-,TRBD2,CASSTRLAGSYNEQFF,TGTGCCAGTAGTACTCGACTAGCGGGCTCCTACAATGAGCAGTTCTTC
TRBJ2-7,TRBV21-1,-,-,CAGAPSEQYF,TGTGCCGGGGCGCCCTCCGAGCAGTACTTC
TRBJ1-2,TRBV6-4,-,-,CASSVERDGAYGYTF,TGTGCCAGCAGTGTGGAGAGGGATGGCGCCTATGGCTACACCTTC
TRBJ2-7,TRBV25-1,-,-,CASSADGGLDEQYF,TGTGCCAGCAGTGCAGATGGGGGCTTGGACGAGCAGTACTTC
TRBJ2-1,TRBV5-6,-,-,CASSSGRYNEQFF,TGTGCCAGCAGCTCCGGGAGATACAATGAGCAGTTCTTC
TRBJ2-1,TRBV27,once,-,CASNVNPWSSYNEQFF,TGTGCCAGCAATGTGAATCCCTGGAGCTCCTACAATGAGCAGTTCTTC
TRBJ2-7,TRBV27,-,-,CASSPQGFSYEQYF,TGTGCCAGCAGTCCCCAGGGGTTCAGCTACGAGCAGTACTTC
TRBJ2-5,TRBV19,-,TRBD2,CASSIRGGETQYF,TGTGCCAGTAGTATCCGGGGGGGGGAGACCCAGTACTTC
TRBJ1-1,TRBV4-1,-,-,CASSPSGWGNTEAFF,TGCGCCAGCAGCCCAAGCGGGTGGGGGAACACTGAAGCTTTCTTT
TRBJ2-7,TRBV7-2,once,-,CASSTQRGGHNAYEQYF,TGTGCCAGCAGCACCCAGCGAGGGGGTCATAACGCCTACGAGCAGTACTTC
TRBJ2-2,TRBV7-3,-,-,CASSTHTGELFF,TGTGCCAGCAGCACACACACCGGGGAGCTGTTTTTT
TRBJ1-4,TRBV6-5,-,-,CASTRLLMGEKLFF,TGTGCCAGCACCCGACTCCTAATGGGTGAAAAACTGTTTTTT
TRBJ2-7,TRBV11-2,-,-,CASSLGGGGLSYEQYF,TGTGCCAGCAGCTTAGGGGGTGGAGGCCTCTCCTACGAGCAGTACTTC
TRBJ2-2,TRBV7-2,-,-,CASSLQANPNTGELFF,TGTGCCAGCAGCTTGCAAGCGAACCCGAACACCGGGGAGCTGTTTTTT
TRBJ2-1,TRBV3-1/TRBV3-2,-,TRBD1,CASTFTGGNEQFF,TGTGCCAGCACGTTTACAGGGGGCAATGAGCAGTTCTTC
TRBJ2-7,TRBV3-1/TRBV3-2,-,TRBD2,CASSQVPSGSLYEQYF,TGTGCCAGCAGCCAAGTCCCAAGCGGGAGTCTCTACGAGCAGTACTTC
TRBJ1-6,TRBV5-1,-,TRBD1,CASSLGTGNSPLHF,TGCGCCAGCAGCTTGGGGACAGGGAATTCACCCCTCCACTTT
TRBJ1-4,TRBV30,-,TRBD1,CAWSPGQGAREKLFF,TGTGCCTGGAGTCCGGGCCAGGGGGCACGGGAGAAACTGTTTTTT
TRBJ2-2,TRBV5-4,-,-,CASSLNRENTGELFF,TGTGCCAGCAGCCTAAACCGGGAAAACACCGGGGAGCTGTTTTTT
TRBJ1-1,TRBV18,-,-,CASSPPGSTEAFF,TGTGCCAGCTCACCACCAGGGAGCACTGAAGCTTTCTTT
TRBJ1-5,TRBV7-9,once,TRBD1,CASRPTWDRGKGSNQPQHF,TGTGCCAGCAGACCAACCTGGGACAGGGGAAAGGGAAGCAATCAGCCCCAGCATTTT
TRBJ2-7,TRBV27,once,TRBD1,CASSLGQGPYEQYF,TGTGCCAGCAGTTTGGGACAGGGGCCTTACGAGCAGTACTTC
TRBJ1-1,TRBV2,-,TRBD1,CASSEDRPTPNTEAFF,TGTGCCAGCAGTGAGGACAGGCCAACTCCGAACACTGAAGCTTTCTTT
TRBJ2-7,TRBV13,-,TRBD2,CASSLGPSLLAGGPYEQYF,TGTGCCAGCAGCTTAGGACCCTCCTTACTAGCGGGAGGCCCCTACGAGCAGTACTTC
TRBJ2-1,TRBV19,-,TRBD2,CASRAGGSGRVNEQFF,TGTGCCAGTAGGGCCGGGGGGAGCGGGAGGGTTAATGAGCAGTTCTTC
TRBJ1-1,TRBV29-1,-,-,CSAAGFGNTEAFF,TGCAGCGCAGCAGGATTTGGGAACACTGAAGCTTTCTTT
TRBJ2-1,TRBV2,-,TRBD2,CASSTRLAGTNNEQFF,TGTGCCAGCAGTACCCGACTAGCGGGGACCAACAATGAGCAGTTCTTC
TRBJ2-7,TRBV4-2,-,TRBD1,CASSRMGQGVVEQYF,TGTGCCAGCAGCCGCATGGGACAGGGGGTGGTCGAGCAGTACTTC
TRBJ1-1,TRBV7-3,-,-,CASSRGGGQANTEAFF,TGTGCCAGCAGCAGAGGGGGAGGGCAGGCTAACACTGAAGCTTTCTTT
TRBJ1-3,TRBV5-6,-,-,CASSLRGYLVSGNTIYF,TGTGCCAGCAGCTTGAGGGGGTACCTGGTTTCCGGAAACACCATATATTTT
TRBJ2-4,TRBV3-1/TRBV3-2,-,TRBD2,CASSQYTGTSGRRMDIQYF,TGTGCCAGCAGCCAATATACCGGGACTAGCGGGAGAAGGATGGACATTCAGTACTTC
TRBJ2-1,TRBV6-5,-,TRBD2,CASRGSGSSYNEQFF,TGTGCCAGCAGGGGTAGCGGGAGCTCCTACAATGAGCAGTTCTTC
TRBJ1-2,TRBV18,-,-,CASSPDTEANYGYTF,TGTGCCAGCTCACCCGACACGGAAGCTAACTATGGCTACACCTTC
TRBJ2-7,TRBV3-1/TRBV3-2,-,-,CASSYSSYEQYF,TGTGCCAGCAGCTACAGCTCCTACGAGCAGTACTTC
TRBJ1-5,TRBV7-9,-,-,CASSVGDGAGNQPQHF,TGTGCCAGCAGTGTGGGGGACGGGGCGGGAAATCAGCCCCAGCATTTT
TRBJ2-2,TRBV19,-,TRBD1,CASRTGIGGELFF,TGTGCCAGTAGGACAGGGATCGGCGGGGAGCTGTTTTTT
TRBJ1-2,TRBV10-3,-,TRBD1,CAIRSDRIFYGYTF,TGTGCCATTCGCTCGGACAGGATTTTCTATGGCTACACCTTC
TRBJ1-6,TRBV12-3/TRBV12-4,-,-,CASSSRSDSPLHF,TGTGCCAGCAGCTCCCGGAGCGATTCACCCCTCCACTTT
TRBJ2-1,TRBV7-2,-,TRBD2,CASSLREFAYNEQFF,TGTGCCAGCAGCTTGCGGGAGTTCGCCTACAATGAGCAGTTCTTC